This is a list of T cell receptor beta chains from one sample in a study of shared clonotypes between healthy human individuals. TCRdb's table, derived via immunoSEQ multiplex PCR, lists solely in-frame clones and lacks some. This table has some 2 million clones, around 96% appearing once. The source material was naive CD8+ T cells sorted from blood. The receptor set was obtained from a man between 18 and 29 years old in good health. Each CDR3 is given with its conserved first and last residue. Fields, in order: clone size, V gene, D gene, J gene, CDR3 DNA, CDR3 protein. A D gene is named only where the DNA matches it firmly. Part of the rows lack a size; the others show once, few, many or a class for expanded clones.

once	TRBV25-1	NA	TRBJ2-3	TGTGCCAGCAGTGAATATATTAGCGGAGATACGCAGTATTTT	CASSEYISGDTQYF
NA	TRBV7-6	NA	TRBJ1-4	TGTGCCAGCAGCTTAGGACGGAGTAGGGAAAAACTGTTTTTT	CASSLGRSREKLFF
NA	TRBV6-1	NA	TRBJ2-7	TGTGCCAGCAGCCCTAGGGAGAGGGACGTCTACGAGCAGTACTTC	CASSPRERDVYEQYF
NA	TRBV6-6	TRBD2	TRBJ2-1	TGTGCCATCAGCGGGAGCTCCTACAATGAGCAGTTCTTC	CAISGSSYNEQFF
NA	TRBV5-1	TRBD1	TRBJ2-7	TGCGCCAGCAGCTTGAGACAGGGTGCGTACGAGCAGTACTTC	CASSLRQGAYEQYF
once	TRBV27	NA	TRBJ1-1	TGTGCCAGCAGACCCCCGAAGGTTTCCCTTAACACTGAAGCTTTCTTT	CASRPPKVSLNTEAFF
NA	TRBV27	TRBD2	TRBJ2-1	TGTGCCACCAGAGGGGACTACTACAATGAGCAGTTCTTC	CATRGDYYNEQFF
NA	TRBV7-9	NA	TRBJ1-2	TGTGCCAGCAGCTCGACGGAACAGAGAAATTATGGCTACACCTTC	CASSSTEQRNYGYTF
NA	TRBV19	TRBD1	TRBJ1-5	TGTGCCAGTAGTTTACAGGGGGACGGGGTTCAGCCCCAGCATTTT	CASSLQGDGVQPQHF
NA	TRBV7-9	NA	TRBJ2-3	TGTGCCAGCAGCCGGGGGTTAGATACGCAGTATTTT	CASSRGLDTQYF
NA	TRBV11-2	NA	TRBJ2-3	TGTGCCAGCAGCGCGGCAGAAGATACGCAGTATTTT	CASSAAEDTQYF
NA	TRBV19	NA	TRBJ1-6	TGTGCCAGTAGTATTGGTGGGCAGTATAATTCACCCCTCCACTTT	CASSIGGQYNSPLHF
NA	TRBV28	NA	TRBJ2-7	TGTGCCAGCAGTTTGCTGGGGAACGAGCAGTACTTC	CASSLLGNEQYF
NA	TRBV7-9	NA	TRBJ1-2	TGTGCCAGCAGCATAGGTGATTCCACATTCTATGGCTACACCTTC	CASSIGDSTFYGYTF
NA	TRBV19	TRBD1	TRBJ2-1	TGTGCCAGTAGGACAGGGGCTACAGAGTGGGATGAGCAGTTCTTC	CASRTGATEWDEQFF
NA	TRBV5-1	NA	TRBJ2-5	TGCGCCAGCAGCTTGGTGGGTTCTAAAGAGACCCAGTACTTC	CASSLVGSKETQYF
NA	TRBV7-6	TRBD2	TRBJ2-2	TGTGCCAGCAGCGCGGGAGTTGATTTCACCGGGGAGCTGTTTTTT	CASSAGVDFTGELFF
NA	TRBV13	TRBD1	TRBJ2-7	TGTGCCAGCAGCTTACGGACAGGGCCCGACTACGAGCAGTACTTC	CASSLRTGPDYEQYF
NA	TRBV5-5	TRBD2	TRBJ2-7	TGTGCCAGCAGCTTGGGCGGGAGCGCCCACGAGCAGTACTTC	CASSLGGSAHEQYF
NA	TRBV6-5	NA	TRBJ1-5	TGTGCCAGCAGTTACCCGGATAGCAATCAGCCCCAGCATTTT	CASSYPDSNQPQHF
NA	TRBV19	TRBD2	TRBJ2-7	TGTGCCAGTAGTCTCCGGGGGGCCTACGAGCAGTACTTC	CASSLRGAYEQYF
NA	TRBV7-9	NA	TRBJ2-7	TGTGCCAGCAGCGACAACAGGGCCCCGTACGCCGAGCAGTACTTC	CASSDNRAPYAEQYF
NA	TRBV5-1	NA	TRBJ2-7	TGCGCCAGCAGCTTGGGGGACGAGCAGTACTTC	CASSLGDEQYF
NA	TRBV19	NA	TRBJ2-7	TGTGCCAGTAGTACCCTTCCGGAGTCCGAGCAGTACTTC	CASSTLPESEQYF
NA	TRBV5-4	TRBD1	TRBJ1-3	TGTGCCAGCAGCTCACAGGGGACTGGAAACACCATATATTTT	CASSSQGTGNTIYF
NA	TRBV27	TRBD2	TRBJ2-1	TGTGCCAGCAGTTTAGGACTAGCGGGAGGAGCTGAGCAGTTCTTC	CASSLGLAGGAEQFF
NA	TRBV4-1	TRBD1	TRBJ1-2	TGCGCCAGCAGCCAGATTACCACCGGGACAGTCTATGGCTACACCTTC	CASSQITTGTVYGYTF
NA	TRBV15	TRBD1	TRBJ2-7	TGTGCCACCAGCGCCGGGACAGGGACCTACGAGCAGTACTTC	CATSAGTGTYEQYF
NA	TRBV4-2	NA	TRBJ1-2	TGTGCCAGCAGCCAAGTTTCAGCCACCTATGGCTACACCTTC	CASSQVSATYGYTF
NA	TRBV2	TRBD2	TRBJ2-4	TGTGCCAGCAGCGCCGGACTAGCGGGAGCCAAAAACATTCAGTACTTC	CASSAGLAGAKNIQYF
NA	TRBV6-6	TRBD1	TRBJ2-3	TGTGCCAGCAGTTACATCCGGGACAGGCCCTCAGATACGCAGTATTTT	CASSYIRDRPSDTQYF
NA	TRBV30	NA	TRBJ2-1	TGTGCCTGGAGTGACCGGTTCCTACGCAATGAGCAGTTCTTC	CAWSDRFLRNEQFF
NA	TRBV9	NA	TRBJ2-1	TGTGCCAGCAGCCCAGAGGGGCCCGTATACAATGAGCAGTTCTTC	CASSPEGPVYNEQFF
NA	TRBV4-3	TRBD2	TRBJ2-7	TGCGCCAGCAGTCTCGGACTAGCGGGTTCCTACGAGCAGTACTTC	CASSLGLAGSYEQYF
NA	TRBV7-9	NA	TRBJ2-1	TGTGCCAGCAACCCCTGGGACATTCCATTCAATGAGCAGTTCTTC	CASNPWDIPFNEQFF
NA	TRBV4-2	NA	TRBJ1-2	TGTGCCAGCAGCCAAGATTTCGGACAGCCCTTAGGGGGCTACACCTTC	CASSQDFGQPLGGYTF
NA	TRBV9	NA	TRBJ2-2	TGTGCCAGCAGCGTCTCAGGGAAGGTTTTGAGGAACACCGGGGAGCTGTTTTTT	CASSVSGKVLRNTGELFF
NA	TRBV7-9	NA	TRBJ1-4	TGTGCCAGCAGCCGAGATCACGGACAGTTGCCTGATGAAAAACTGTTTTTT	CASSRDHGQLPDEKLFF
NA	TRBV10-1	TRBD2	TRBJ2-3	TGCGCCAGCAGTGAAGGGTGGGAGGGCCTGGATACGCAGTATTTT	CASSEGWEGLDTQYF
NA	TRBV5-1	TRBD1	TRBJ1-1	TGCGCCAGCAGCTATTCCGGGACAGCCACTGAAGCTTTCTTT	CASSYSGTATEAFF
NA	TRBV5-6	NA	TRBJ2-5	TGTGCCAGCAGCATGTGGGGTATGCAAGAGACCCAGTACTTC	CASSMWGMQETQYF
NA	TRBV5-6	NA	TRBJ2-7	TGTGCCAGCAGCTTGAGAGGGTTGACGGGCCCAACCTACGAGCAGTACTTC	CASSLRGLTGPTYEQYF
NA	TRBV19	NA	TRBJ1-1	TGTGCCAGTATGCCCGGCGCGAACACTGAAGCTTTCTTT	CASMPGANTEAFF
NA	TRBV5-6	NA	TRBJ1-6	TGTGCCAGCAGCGCCGACCAGCCAAATTCACCCCTCCACTTT	CASSADQPNSPLHF
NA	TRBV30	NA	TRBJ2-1	TGTGCCTGGAGTGTTTTAGCAGCCAATGAGCAGTTCTTC	CAWSVLAANEQFF
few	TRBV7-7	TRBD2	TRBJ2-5	TGTGCTAGCAGCCCGGGACTAATCCAAGAGACCCAGTACTTC	CASSPGLIQETQYF
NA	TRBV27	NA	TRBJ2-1	TGTGCCAGCAGTTTTGCGGGCTCGCCCAATGAGCAGTTCTTC	CASSFAGSPNEQFF
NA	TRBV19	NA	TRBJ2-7	TGTGCCAGTAGTATTTCGTACGGGTACTACGAGCAGTACTTC	CASSISYGYYEQYF
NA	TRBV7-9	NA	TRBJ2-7	TGTGCCAGCAGCTTAGACGCGGCGAACTCCTACGAGCAGTACTTC	CASSLDAANSYEQYF
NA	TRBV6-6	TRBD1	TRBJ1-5	TGTGCCAGCAGTTACATAGACAGGGGACAGCCCCAGCATTTT	CASSYIDRGQPQHF
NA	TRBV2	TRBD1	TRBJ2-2	TGTGCCAGCAATGTGGCACAGGGGGTGGACACCGGGGAGCTGTTTTTT	CASNVAQGVDTGELFF
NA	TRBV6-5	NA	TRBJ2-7	TGTGCCAGCACCCAGGGGCCCTTTTCCTACGAGCAGTACTTC	CASTQGPFSYEQYF
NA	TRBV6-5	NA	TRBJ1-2	TGTGCCAGCAGTTACTCGGGATACGGCTACACCTTC	CASSYSGYGYTF
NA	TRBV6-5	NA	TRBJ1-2	TGTGCCAGCAGTTTGGGGGCTAACTATGGCTACACCTTC	CASSLGANYGYTF
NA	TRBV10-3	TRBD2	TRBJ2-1	TGTGCCATCACTCCGGTAGCGGGGGGGCCCTACAATGAGCAGTTCTTC	CAITPVAGGPYNEQFF
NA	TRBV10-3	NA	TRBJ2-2	TGTGCCATCAGTGAGTTGGTGCTAGAGCCGAACACCGGGGAGCTGTTTTTT	CAISELVLEPNTGELFF
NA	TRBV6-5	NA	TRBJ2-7	TGTGCCAGCAGTTCCGGAGAGGGCTACGAGCAGTACTTC	CASSSGEGYEQYF
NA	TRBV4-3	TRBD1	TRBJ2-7	TGCGCCAGCAGCCAAAGCAGACAGGGAACCCCTAACGAGCAGTACTTC	CASSQSRQGTPNEQYF
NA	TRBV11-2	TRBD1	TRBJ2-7	TGTGCCAGCAGCTATCAGACCGGGACAGGGGGCGCCGAGCAGTACTTC	CASSYQTGTGGAEQYF
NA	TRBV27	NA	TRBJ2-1	TGTGCCAGCAGTTTATTCCTCCAATCCTCCTACAATGAGCAGTTCTTC	CASSLFLQSSYNEQFF